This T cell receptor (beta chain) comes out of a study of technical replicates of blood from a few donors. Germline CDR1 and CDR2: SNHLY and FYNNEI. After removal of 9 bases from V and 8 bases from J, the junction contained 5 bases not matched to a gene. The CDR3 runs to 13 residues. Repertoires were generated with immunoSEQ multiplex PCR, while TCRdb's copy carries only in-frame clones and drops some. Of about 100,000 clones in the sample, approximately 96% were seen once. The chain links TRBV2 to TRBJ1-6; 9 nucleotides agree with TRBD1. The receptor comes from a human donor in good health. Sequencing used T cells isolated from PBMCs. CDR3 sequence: CARGQGIDSPLHF. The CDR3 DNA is TGTGCCAGGGGACAGGGAATAGATTCACCCCTCCACTTT.